A selection of T cell receptor beta chains follows, all from one sample in a study of blood T cell repertoires in COVID-19. Profiled with immunoSEQ multiplex PCR; TCRdb holds only in-frame clones, not every one. The sample lists 100,000 to 150,000 clones, about 84% seen once, with roughly 5.4% in the top ten. The specimen sequenced was peripheral blood. These TCRs come from a human donor in a cohort sampled during active COVID-19. The CDR3 runs from the conserved cysteine through the conserved F or W. Fields, in order: D gene, J gene, V gene, clone size, CDR3 DNA, CDR3 protein. D genes are given only for firm matches. Rows may omit the clone size; those that give it use once, few, many or a size class.

D gene: TRBD1
J gene: TRBJ2-5
V gene: TRBV4-1
clone size: NA
CDR3 DNA: TGCGCCAGCAGCCGACCATTGGACAGGCGGGAGACCCAGTACTTC
CDR3 protein: CASSRPLDRRETQYF

D gene: TRBD2
J gene: TRBJ2-7
V gene: TRBV6-5
clone size: NA
CDR3 DNA: TGTGCCAGCAGTTCATACAGACTAGCGGGAGACTTGGAGCAGTACTTC
CDR3 protein: CASSSYRLAGDLEQYF

D gene: NA
J gene: TRBJ2-7
V gene: TRBV11-2
clone size: NA
CDR3 DNA: TGTGCCAGCAGACTAGACACCTACGAGCAGTACTTC
CDR3 protein: CASRLDTYEQYF

D gene: TRBD1
J gene: TRBJ2-2
V gene: TRBV2
clone size: NA
CDR3 DNA: TGTGCCTGCAGGGGCCAGGGGGCCTTTACCGGGGAGCTGTTTTTT
CDR3 protein: CACRGQGAFTGELFF

D gene: NA
J gene: TRBJ2-7
V gene: TRBV2
clone size: NA
CDR3 DNA: TGTGCCAGCCACCTTGGGGTCGGGGTCGGCGAGCAGTACTTC
CDR3 protein: CASHLGVGVGEQYF

D gene: TRBD1
J gene: TRBJ1-3
V gene: TRBV5-1
clone size: NA
CDR3 DNA: TGCGCCAGCAGCTTGGGCTCAACAGGCGACAGGGTGGAAACCATATATTTT
CDR3 protein: CASSLGSTGDRVETIYF

D gene: NA
J gene: TRBJ2-7
V gene: TRBV27
clone size: NA
CDR3 DNA: TGTGCCAGCAGTCCGCGGGATCTAGCGTCCTACGAGCAGTACTTC
CDR3 protein: CASSPRDLASYEQYF

D gene: NA
J gene: TRBJ2-7
V gene: TRBV7-7
clone size: NA
CDR3 DNA: TGTGCCAGCAGCTTAGAACAGAACTACGAGCAGTACTTC
CDR3 protein: CASSLEQNYEQYF

D gene: NA
J gene: TRBJ1-4
V gene: TRBV12-3/TRBV12-4
clone size: NA
CDR3 DNA: TGTGCCAGCACGCCACAGCTAAATGAAAAACTGTTTTTT
CDR3 protein: CASTPQLNEKLFF

D gene: NA
J gene: TRBJ1-2
V gene: TRBV12-3/TRBV12-4
clone size: NA
CDR3 DNA: TGTGCCAGCAGTTTGGGGCAATTTGGCTACACCTTC
CDR3 protein: CASSLGQFGYTF

D gene: NA
J gene: TRBJ1-2
V gene: TRBV12-5
clone size: NA
CDR3 DNA: TGTGCTAGTGGTTTGCACAGTAACTATGGCTACACCTTC
CDR3 protein: CASGLHSNYGYTF

D gene: NA
J gene: TRBJ2-1
V gene: TRBV9
clone size: NA
CDR3 DNA: TGTGCCAGCAGGGAGATTAGCTCCTACAATGAGCAGTTCTTC
CDR3 protein: CASREISSYNEQFF

D gene: NA
J gene: TRBJ2-1
V gene: TRBV30
clone size: NA
CDR3 DNA: TGTGCCTGGAGTGCCTCGAAAGGGGTCCTAGAGGAGCAGTTCTTC
CDR3 protein: CAWSASKGVLEEQFF

D gene: TRBD1
J gene: TRBJ1-1
V gene: TRBV6-5
clone size: NA
CDR3 DNA: TGTGCCAGCAGTTACTCGACAGGGGGTAGGAATGAAGCTTTCTTT
CDR3 protein: CASSYSTGGRNEAFF

D gene: TRBD2
J gene: TRBJ2-3
V gene: TRBV19
clone size: once
CDR3 DNA: TGTGCCAGTAGTACTAGTAGCGGGATACATACGCAGTATTTT
CDR3 protein: CASSTSSGIHTQYF

D gene: TRBD2
J gene: TRBJ2-4
V gene: TRBV7-2
clone size: NA
CDR3 DNA: TGTGCCAGCAGCTTAGGTAGCGGGGCCAAAAACATTCAGTACTTC
CDR3 protein: CASSLGSGAKNIQYF

D gene: NA
J gene: TRBJ1-6
V gene: TRBV15
clone size: NA
CDR3 DNA: TGTGCCACCAGCAGAGTTGGGCTTTCACCCCTCCACTTT
CDR3 protein: CATSRVGLSPLHF

D gene: NA
J gene: TRBJ2-6
V gene: TRBV7-2
clone size: NA
CDR3 DNA: TGTGCCAGCTCCCGCGGCGGGTCTGGGGCCAACGTCCTGACTTTC
CDR3 protein: CASSRGGSGANVLTF

D gene: TRBD1
J gene: TRBJ1-2
V gene: TRBV20-1
clone size: NA
CDR3 DNA: TGCAGTGCTAGTGCCCACCGGGACAGGGTAACTGGCTACACCTTC
CDR3 protein: CSASAHRDRVTGYTF

D gene: TRBD1
J gene: TRBJ2-3
V gene: TRBV7-9
clone size: NA
CDR3 DNA: TGTGCCAGCAGTCTAGGGACAGGGGGCCCAGGGACGCAGTATTTT
CDR3 protein: CASSLGTGGPGTQYF

D gene: NA
J gene: TRBJ2-7
V gene: TRBV6-5
clone size: NA
CDR3 DNA: TGTGCCAGCAGTTCTCGGTCCAGGGTCTCCTACGAGCAGTACTTC
CDR3 protein: CASSSRSRVSYEQYF

D gene: NA
J gene: TRBJ2-7
V gene: TRBV19
clone size: NA
CDR3 DNA: TGTGCCAGTAGTATCGCGGGACGACAAGACTACGAGCAGTACTTC
CDR3 protein: CASSIAGRQDYEQYF

D gene: NA
J gene: TRBJ2-7
V gene: TRBV18
clone size: once
CDR3 DNA: TGTGCCAGCTCACCACGGCTAGGGAGCTCCTACGAGCAGTACTTC
CDR3 protein: CASSPRLGSSYEQYF

D gene: TRBD2
J gene: TRBJ2-7
V gene: TRBV7-2
clone size: NA
CDR3 DNA: TGTGCCAGCAGCCCCCCGGGACTAGCGGGTGTGGGCTCCTACGAGCAGTACTTC
CDR3 protein: CASSPPGLAGVGSYEQYF

D gene: TRBD1
J gene: TRBJ1-3
V gene: TRBV11-2
clone size: NA
CDR3 DNA: TGTGCCAGCAGCCATCCGGGACAGAGCCGAAACACCATATATTTT
CDR3 protein: CASSHPGQSRNTIYF

D gene: NA
J gene: TRBJ2-1
V gene: TRBV4-1
clone size: NA
CDR3 DNA: TGCGCCAGCAGCCAAGCTAGCCCAACCAATGAGCAGTTCTTC
CDR3 protein: CASSQASPTNEQFF

D gene: TRBD2
J gene: TRBJ2-7
V gene: TRBV4-3
clone size: NA
CDR3 DNA: TGCGCCAGCAGCCAAGATCTGGGACTATACGAGCAGTACTTC
CDR3 protein: CASSQDLGLYEQYF

D gene: TRBD2
J gene: TRBJ2-1
V gene: TRBV2
clone size: NA
CDR3 DNA: TGTGCCAGCAGTTCTAGCGGGAGAATCATCAATGAGCAGTTCTTC
CDR3 protein: CASSSSGRIINEQFF

D gene: TRBD1
J gene: TRBJ1-5
V gene: TRBV19
clone size: NA
CDR3 DNA: TGTGCCAGTAGTACCCAAACGGTCGGGACAGGGGCTCAGCCCCAGCATTTT
CDR3 protein: CASSTQTVGTGAQPQHF

D gene: NA
J gene: TRBJ2-3
V gene: TRBV2
clone size: NA
CDR3 DNA: TGTGCCAGCAGTCGAGTTCTTCGGGGTTCCACAGATACGCAGTATTTT
CDR3 protein: CASSRVLRGSTDTQYF

D gene: TRBD2
J gene: TRBJ2-1
V gene: TRBV5-1
clone size: NA
CDR3 DNA: TGCGCCAGCAGCTTGGTACCTACTAGCGGTAGCTCCTACAATGAGCAGTTCTTC
CDR3 protein: CASSLVPTSGSSYNEQFF

D gene: NA
J gene: TRBJ1-5
V gene: TRBV18
clone size: NA
CDR3 DNA: TGTGCCAGCTCACCTTCTGTCGGGTTTCGAAACAATCAGCCCCAGCATTTT
CDR3 protein: CASSPSVGFRNNQPQHF

D gene: TRBD2
J gene: TRBJ2-2
V gene: TRBV11-2
clone size: NA
CDR3 DNA: TGTGCCAGCTCCGGACTAGCAAACCTCCTGACTCCCACCGGGGAGCTGTTTTTT
CDR3 protein: CASSGLANLLTPTGELFF

D gene: TRBD2
J gene: TRBJ2-5
V gene: TRBV4-1
clone size: NA
CDR3 DNA: TGCGCCAGCAGCCAAGACGGTAGGGACTACCCCCAAGAGACCCAGTACTTC
CDR3 protein: CASSQDGRDYPQETQYF